This entry lists 25 T cell receptor beta chains sequenced from one sample in a study of cytomegalovirus exposure and HLA in healthy donors. The study ran its PCR with 60 Vbeta and 13 Jbeta primers. Assay used: immunoSEQ multiplex PCR; TCRdb lists only in-frame clones, some missing. The top ten clones hold 4.5% of a sample with approximately 170,000 clones, around 67% of them seen once. Specimen: PBMCs. These receptors were collected from a woman in her late teens or twenties in good health and CMV-seropositive.

The chain carries TRBV6-5 and TRBJ1-1, with 8 bases that match TRBD1. Germline CDR1 is MNHEY and CDR2 is SVGAGI. Unmatched junction bases numbered 9, after V lost 8 bases and J lost 10 bases. This CDR3 is built from 12 residues. The CDR3 reads CASRGQGGGAFF. The CDR3, as DNA: TGTGCCAGCCGAGGACAGGGAGGGGGAGCTTTCTTT.

The chain recombines TRBV4-2 with TRBJ2-5; 7 nucleotides match TRBD1. Looked up from germline, CDR1 is LGHNA and CDR2 is YNFKEQ. V shed 3 bases and J 0 bases; nucleotides not matched to a gene: 13. There are 18 residues in the CDR3. The DNA for the CDR3 is TGTGCCAGCAGCCATCCCGCACCGGGACAGTTAAACCAAGAGACCCAGTACTTC. This translates into CASSHPAPGQLNQETQYF.

The rearrangement uses TRBV11-2 and TRBJ2-5; possible D gene TRBD1, 6 bases. The V gene's germline CDR1 is SGHAT and CDR2 FQNNGV. The V end lost 4 bases, the J end lost 4 bases, and 10 bases lay between the germline ends. The CDR3 has 13 residues. The CDR3 DNA reads as TGTGCCAGCAGCTACAGGGTTATAGAGACCCAGTACTTC. Translation gives CASSYRVIETQYF. The full variable domain, its missing parts supplied by reference TRBV11-2 and TRBJ2-5, is EAGVAQSPRYKIIEKRQSVAFWCNPISGHATLYWYQQILGQGPKLLIQFQNNGVVDDSQLPKDRFSAERLKGVDSTLKIQPAKLEDSAVYLCASSYRVIETQYFGPGTRLLVL.

Only a few counts were recorded for this clone. J is TRBJ2-7 and V is TRBV18; 9 positions match TRBD2. This CDR3 has 18 residues. Per the germline V gene, CDR1 is KGHSH and CDR2 is LQKENI. The ends lost 1 base at V and 7 bases at J; junction bases unmatched: 17. This chain's CDR3 is CASSPRGLAIAGAMEQYF. CDR3 nucleotide sequence: TGTGCCAGCTCACCACGGGGGTTGGCAATAGCGGGAGCGATGGAGCAGTACTTC.

As to this clone: In the same sample, other DNA sequences code for this CDR3. The V and J genes are TRBV2 and TRBJ1-5; 8 nucleotides match TRBD1. J lost 2 bases, V lost 6 bases, and 0 bases had no gene match. CDR3 size: 13 residues. Germline values: CDR1 SNHLY, CDR2 FYNNEI. The CDR3 nucleotides are TGTGCCAGCAGGGACAGGGGCAATCAGCCCCAGCATTTT. Translating it yields CASRDRGNQPQHF.

This clone was picked up a small number of times. Other nucleotide sequences from this sample produce the same CDR3. J is TRBJ2-7 and V is TRBV19; D might be TRBD1 (6 bases). This CDR3 has 14 residues. V shed 4 bases and J shed 5 bases, with 15 bases lying between them. Germline loops: CDR1 LNHDA, CDR2 SQIVND (reference sequence). CDR3 loop: CASSSQGQAHEQYF. DNA for the CDR3: TGTGCCAGTAGTAGCCAGGGGCAGGCACACGAGCAGTACTTC.

This clone was found a few times. The chain combines TRBV29-1 with TRBJ2-7, with TRBD2 identical over 7 bases. Germline V lookup: CDR1 SQVTM, CDR2 ANQGSEA. V trimming: 4 bases; J trimming: 7 bases; junction bases outside the gene matches: 10. The CDR3 covers 13 residues. The CDR3 sequence is CSVGEVGGSEQYF. DNA for the CDR3: TGCAGCGTTGGGGAGGTGGGAGGGTCAGAGCAGTACTTC.

This chain joins TRBV10-3 and TRBJ1-1; D call uncertain. V was shortened by 10 bases and J by 2 bases, with 17 bases between the two germline ends. The CDR3 runs to 14 residues. Germline CDR1 and CDR2: ENHRY and SYGVKD. The CDR3: CATPMRSGNTEAFF. The CDR3 coding sequence is TGTGCCACCCCGATGCGAAGCGGAAACACTGAAGCTTTCTTT.

The chain carries TRBV9 and TRBJ2-3; possibly TRBD2 for D (6 bases). Germline lookup yields CDR1 SGDLS and CDR2 YYNGEE. V lost 2 bases, J lost 0 bases, and 19 bases lay in between. This CDR3 contains 18 residues. The CDR3 coding sequence is TGTGCCAGCAGCGTTGGTTTTGGGGACTCCACTAGCACAGATACGCAGTATTTT. This gives the protein CASSVGFGDSTSTDTQYF.

This clone was recorded a few times. J is TRBJ2-2 and V is TRBV30, with 8 bases matching TRBD1. This CDR3 spans 12 amino acids. The J segment lost 6 bases and the V segment lost 7 bases, leaving 4 bases of the junction unmatched. CDR1 GTSNPN and CDR2 SVGIG come from the germline V gene (reference sequence). CDR3 bases: TGTGCCTCTCGGACAGGGCCCGGGGAGCTGTTTTTT. This codes for CASRTGPGELFF.

The J gene is TRBJ2-1, the V gene TRBV19; 7 nucleotides line up with TRBD1. Germline CDR1 and CDR2: LNHDA and SQIVND (reference sequence). The CDR3 is 12 amino acids. V lost 5 bases, J lost 8 bases, and 3 bases stayed unmatched. This CDR3 is CASSFTGDEQFF. The DNA for the CDR3 is TGTGCCAGTAGTTTCACAGGGGATGAGCAGTTCTTC. Based on the CDR3 plus reference TRBV19 and TRBJ2-1, the full variable domain is DGGITQSPKYLFRKEGQNVTLSCEQNLNHDAMYWYRQDPGQGLRLIYYSQIVNDFQKGDIAEGYSVSREKKESFPLTVTSAQKNPTAFYLCASSFTGDEQFFGPGTRLTVL.

This chain joins TRBV27 and TRBJ1-5; maybe TRBD1 (5 bases). V gave up 8 bases and J gave up 6 bases, with 20 bases separating them. The CDR3 is 15 residues long. Germline CDR1 MNHEY, CDR2 SMNVEV (reference sequence). The CDR3 reads CASSSFLRVGQPQHF. In DNA, the CDR3 is TGTGCCAGCTCCTCCTTCCTCAGGGTCGGTCAGCCCCAGCATTTT.

The V gene is TRBV7-9, the J gene TRBJ1-2; 8 nucleotides align to TRBD1. V was pared by 3 bases and J by 4 bases, with 10 bases of the junction left unmatched. The CDR3 sequence is 16 residues long. The V gene's germline CDR1 is SEHNR and CDR2 FQNEAQ (reference sequence). DNA for the CDR3: TGTGCCAGCAGCTTTTTCAAGACAGGGGCCGCCTATGGCTACACCTTC. Amino acids: CASSFFKTGAAYGYTF.

As for this clone: In the same sample, other DNA sequences code for this CDR3. The chain links TRBV27 to TRBJ2-7; possibly TRBD1 for D (5 bases). Trimming removed 4 bases at V and 4 bases at J, with 8 bases between. This CDR3 is built from 12 residues. Germline V gene sequence: CDR1 MNHEY, CDR2 SMNVEV (reference sequence). The CDR3 coding sequence is TGTGCCAGCAGTTCCCAGGGATACGAGCAGTACTTC. Translation: CASSSQGYEQYF.

With respect to this clone: The junction departs from germline at one end; a sequencing error may be responsible. The same CDR3 can be traced to other DNA sequences in this sample. The V and J genes are TRBV18 and TRBJ1-1; a possible D gene is TRBD1 (5 bases). This CDR3 spans 13 amino acids. In germline, CDR1 is KGHSH, CDR2 LQKENI. DNA of the CDR3: TGTGCCAGCTCACCAGTTGAGGACACCGAAGCTTTCTTT. Translated, it gives CASSPVEDTEAFF.

The gene calls are TRBV27 and TRBJ2-5; 7 bases agree with TRBD1. Germline-derived CDR1 and CDR2 are MNHEY and SMNVEV (reference sequence). The CDR3 consists of 14 residues. Trimming took 5 bases from V and 5 from J; bases not matched to a gene: 8. CDR3 sequence: CASSPLTGVETQYF. The CDR3 DNA reads as TGTGCCAGCAGTCCTCTCACAGGGGTGGAGACCCAGTACTTC.

This clone has only a few counts. V usage is TRBV2 and J usage is TRBJ2-7; the D gene is possibly TRBD1 (5 bases). Trimming shortened V by 7 bases and J by 2 bases, and 6 bases separated the two germline ends. Per germline, CDR1 SNHLY and CDR2 FYNNEI. The CDR3 is 11 amino acids. CDR3 protein: CASTRAYEQYF. CDR3 nucleotides: TGTGCCAGCACCAGGGCCTACGAGCAGTACTTC.

V usage is TRBV27 and J usage is TRBJ1-4; no firm D call. This CDR3 has 14 residues. Germline CDR1 MNHEY, CDR2 SMNVEV (reference sequence). Trimming took off 3 bases at V and 7 bases at J, with 12 bases between the two ends. The CDR3 DNA reads TGTGCCAGCAGTTTTTGGGGAGAACGTGAAAAACTGTTTTTT. Translated, it gives CASSFWGEREKLFF. Combining the CDR3 with reference TRBV27 and TRBJ1-4 gives the whole variable domain EAQVTQNPRYLITVTGKKLTVTCSQNMNHEYMSWYRQDPGLGLRQIYYSMNVEVTDKGDVPEGYKVSRKEKRNFPLILESPSPNQTSLYFCASSFWGEREKLFFGSGTQLSVL.

This sequence joins TRBV19 and TRBJ2-6, with D perhaps matching TRBD1 (5 bases). There are 17 residues in the CDR3. The germline V and J ends were trimmed by 7 bases and 4 bases, with 20 bases remaining between them. Per the germline V gene, CDR1 is LNHDA and CDR2 is SQIVND (reference sequence). CDR3 sequence (DNA): TGTGCCAGTACCACGGGCTCAGGGTGGTGGGGGGCCAACGTCCTGACTTTC. Its translation is CASTTGSGWWGANVLTF.

This clone occurred a few times. J is TRBJ2-1 and V is TRBV7-3; 11 bases line up with TRBD2. CDR1 is SGHTA and CDR2 is FQGTGA in the germline V gene. The CDR3 runs to 16 residues. The V gene end was trimmed by 3 bases and the J gene end by 7 bases; junction bases not matched to a gene: 8. Here the CDR3 reads CASSLEGTSGPNEQFF. The CDR3 bases are TGTGCCAGCAGCTTGGAAGGGACTAGCGGCCCTAATGAGCAGTTCTTC.

This chain uses TRBV7-2 with TRBJ1-4; 9 bases match TRBD1. Germline V gives CDR1 SGHTA, CDR2 FQGNSA. The CDR3 has 16 residues. V trimming: 1 base; J trimming: 4 bases; junction bases outside the gene matches: 4. The CDR3 is CASSLGDRAGNEKLFF. CDR3 nucleotide sequence: TGTGCCAGCAGCTTAGGGGACAGGGCGGGTAATGAAAAACTGTTTTTT. Supplemented by reference TRBV7-2 and TRBJ1-4, the full variable domain reads GAGVSQSPSNKVTEKGKDVELRCDPISGHTALYWYRQSLGQGLEFLIYFQGNSAPDKSGLPSDRFSAERTGGSVSTLTIQRTQQEDSAVYLCASSLGDRAGNEKLFFGSGTQLSVL.

V is TRBV19 and J is TRBJ2-7; 9 bases agree with TRBD2. The CDR3 loop spans 14 amino acids. V lost 5 bases, J lost 6 bases, and 8 bases stayed unmatched. Germline V gives CDR1 LNHDA, CDR2 SQIVND (reference sequence). The CDR3 region has the DNA TGTGCCAGTAGTCGTACCGGGACTAGCCGCGAGCAGTACTTC. Protein sequence: CASSRTGTSREQYF.

This clone was picked up a small number of times. V and J are TRBV4-3 and TRBJ1-5, with 11 bases matching TRBD1. Germline loops: CDR1 LGHNA, CDR2 YSLEER. With V trimmed by 4 bases and J by 1 base, 18 bases remained unmatched. CDR3 size: 21 residues. The CDR3 DNA sequence: TGCGCCAGCAGCCTGCTGTGGATTGGACAGGGGGCTGGTGGAAGCAATCAGCCCCAGCATTTT. It codes for CASSLLWIGQGAGGSNQPQHF.

This clone was detected a few times. The chain joins TRBV19 to TRBJ1-1; D call uncertain. Looked up from germline, CDR1 is LNHDA and CDR2 is SQIVND (reference sequence). This CDR3 has 11 residues. Trimming left V 5 bases short and J 7 bases short, with 8 bases between. As DNA, the CDR3 is TGTGCCAGTAGTGACTTAATTGAAGCTTTCTTT. It specifies CASSDLIEAFF. Complete variable domain (other parts from reference TRBV19 and TRBJ1-1): DGGITQSPKYLFRKEGQNVTLSCEQNLNHDAMYWYRQDPGQGLRLIYYSQIVNDFQKGDIAEGYSVSREKKESFPLTVTSAQKNPTAFYLCASSDLIEAFFGQGTRLTVV.

This clone showed up just a few times. The chain recombines TRBV30 with TRBJ2-7, with 11 bases identical to TRBD1. V lost 0 bases to trimming and J lost 9 bases; unmatched junction nucleotides: 7. There are 14 residues in the CDR3. Germline V CDR1 and CDR2: GTSNPN, SVGIG (reference sequence). The CDR3 is CAWSVLDRGQGQYF. Written as DNA, the CDR3 is TGTGCCTGGAGTGTATTGGACAGGGGGCAAGGGCAGTACTTC.